This entry is about one T cell receptor (beta chain). Semi-nested PCR with Nested Universal Primer A followed constant-region reverse priming of full-length variable regions. TCRdb re-derived calls from the 5' RACE reads in MiXCR, one entry per CDR3 protein. The sample has some 30,000 distinct CDR3 sequences; roughly 27% are singletons. The sorted Tregs were CD4+CD25+CD127-/low cells. From germline, CDR1 is LNHNV and CDR2 YYDKDF (reference sequence). The V end lost 5 bases, the J end lost 4 bases, and 20 bases lay between the germline ends. The CDR3 contains 16 residues. The sequence was obtained from a female donor with breast cancer. The sequencing sample was made of tumor-infiltrating Tregs sorted from the breast tumor. The rearrangement uses TRBV15 and TRBJ2-5; D is perhaps TRBD1 or TRBD2 (5 bases each). The CDR3 sequence: CATSARGPRWGETQYF. In nucleotides, the CDR3 is TGTGCCACCAGCGCTCGGGGCCCACGGTGGGGAGAGACCCAGTACTTC.